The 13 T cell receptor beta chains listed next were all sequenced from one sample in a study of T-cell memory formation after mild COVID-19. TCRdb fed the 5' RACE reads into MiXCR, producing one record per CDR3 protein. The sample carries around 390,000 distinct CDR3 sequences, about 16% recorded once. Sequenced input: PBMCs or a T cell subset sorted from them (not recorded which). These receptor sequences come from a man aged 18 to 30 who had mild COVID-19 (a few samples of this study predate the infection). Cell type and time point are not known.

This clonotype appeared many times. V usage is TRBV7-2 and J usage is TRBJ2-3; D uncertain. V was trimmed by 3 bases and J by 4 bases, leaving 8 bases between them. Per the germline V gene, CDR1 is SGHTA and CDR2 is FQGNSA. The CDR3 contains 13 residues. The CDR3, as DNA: TGTGCCAGCAGCTTCAGGTTCCCAGATACGCAGTATTTT. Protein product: CASSFRFPDTQYF.

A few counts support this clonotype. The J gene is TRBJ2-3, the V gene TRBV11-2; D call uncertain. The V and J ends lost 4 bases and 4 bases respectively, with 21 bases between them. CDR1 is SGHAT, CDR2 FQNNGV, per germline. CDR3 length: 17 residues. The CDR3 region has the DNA TGTGCCAGCAGCTCGTCAGGATGGGCTTTGGGATCAGATACGCAGTATTTT. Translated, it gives CASSSSGWALGSDTQYF.

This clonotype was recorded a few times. The CDR3 is CASSTPQGGGANVLTF. CDR3 nucleotide sequence: TGCGCCAGCAGCACACCCCAGGGGGGTGGGGCCAACGTCCTGACTTTC. The chain has TRBV5-1 and TRBJ2-6; the D gene is possibly TRBD1 (7 bases). Germline V gene lookup returns CDR1 SGHRS and CDR2 YFSETQ. CDR3 length equals 16 residues. The V gene lost 4 bases and the J gene lost 3 bases, with 14 bases spanning the gap.

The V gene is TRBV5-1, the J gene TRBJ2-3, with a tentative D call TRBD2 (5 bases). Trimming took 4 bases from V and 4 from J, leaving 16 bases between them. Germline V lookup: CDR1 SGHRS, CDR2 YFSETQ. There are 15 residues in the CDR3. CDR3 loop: CASSQLVPIADTQYF. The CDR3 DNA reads TGCGCCAGCAGCCAACTAGTACCCATAGCAGATACGCAGTATTTT.

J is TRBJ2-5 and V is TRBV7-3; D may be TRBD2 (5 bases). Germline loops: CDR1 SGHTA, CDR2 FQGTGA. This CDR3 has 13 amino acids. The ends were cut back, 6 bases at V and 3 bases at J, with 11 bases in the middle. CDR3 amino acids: CASSDGVKETQYF. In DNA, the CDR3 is TGTGCCAGCAGTGACGGGGTTAAAGAGACCCAGTACTTC.

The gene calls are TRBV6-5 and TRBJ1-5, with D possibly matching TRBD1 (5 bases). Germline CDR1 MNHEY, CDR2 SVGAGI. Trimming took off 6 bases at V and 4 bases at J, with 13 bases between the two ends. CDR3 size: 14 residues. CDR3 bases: TGTGCCAGCAGGAAGACAGCTCGTAATCAGCCCCAGCATTTT. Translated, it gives CASRKTARNQPQHF.

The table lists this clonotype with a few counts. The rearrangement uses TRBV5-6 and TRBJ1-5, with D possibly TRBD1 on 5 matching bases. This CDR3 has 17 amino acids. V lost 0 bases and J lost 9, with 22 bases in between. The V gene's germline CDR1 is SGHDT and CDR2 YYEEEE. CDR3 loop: CASSLARIRGPRRPQHF. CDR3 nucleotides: TGTGCCAGCAGCTTGGCCAGGATTCGGGGCCCGAGGAGGCCCCAGCATTTT.

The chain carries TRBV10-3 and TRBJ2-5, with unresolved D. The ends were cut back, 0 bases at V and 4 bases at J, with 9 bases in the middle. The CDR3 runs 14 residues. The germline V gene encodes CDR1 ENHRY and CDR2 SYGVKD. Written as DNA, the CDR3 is TGTGCCATCAGTGAGTCAAGGGTGGGAGAGACCCAGTACTTC. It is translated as CAISESRVGETQYF.

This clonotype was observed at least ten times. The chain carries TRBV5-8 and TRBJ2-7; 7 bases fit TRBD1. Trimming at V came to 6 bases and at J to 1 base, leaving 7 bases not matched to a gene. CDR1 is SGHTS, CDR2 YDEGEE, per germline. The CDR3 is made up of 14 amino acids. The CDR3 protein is CASNLDRESYEQYF. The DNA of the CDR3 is TGTGCCAGCAATCTCGACAGGGAATCCTACGAGCAGTACTTC.

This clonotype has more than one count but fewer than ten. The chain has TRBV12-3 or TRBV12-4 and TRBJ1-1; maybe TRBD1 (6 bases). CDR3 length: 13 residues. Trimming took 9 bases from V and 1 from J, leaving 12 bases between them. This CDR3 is CASSGHTNTEAFF. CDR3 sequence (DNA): TGTGCCAGTTCGGGACACACGAACACTGAAGCTTTCTTT.

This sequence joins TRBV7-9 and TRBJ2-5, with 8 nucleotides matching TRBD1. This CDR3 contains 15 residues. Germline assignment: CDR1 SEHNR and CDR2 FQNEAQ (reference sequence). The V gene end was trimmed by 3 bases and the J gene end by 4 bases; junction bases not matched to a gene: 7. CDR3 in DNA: TGTGCCAGCAGCTTGGCCTTGGACAGGGCAGAGACCCAGTACTTC. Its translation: CASSLALDRAETQYF.

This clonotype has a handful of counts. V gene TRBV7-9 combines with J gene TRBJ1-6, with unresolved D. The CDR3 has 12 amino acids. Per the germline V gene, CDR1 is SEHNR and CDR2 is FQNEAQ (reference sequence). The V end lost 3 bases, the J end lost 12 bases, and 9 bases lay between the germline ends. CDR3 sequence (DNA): TGTGCCAGCAGCTTTTCGGGCGGACCCCTCCACTTT. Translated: CASSFSGGPLHF.

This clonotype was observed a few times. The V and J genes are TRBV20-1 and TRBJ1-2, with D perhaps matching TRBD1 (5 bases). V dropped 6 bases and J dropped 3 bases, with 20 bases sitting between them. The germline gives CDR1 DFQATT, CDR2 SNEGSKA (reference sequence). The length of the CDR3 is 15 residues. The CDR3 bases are TGCAGTGCAGAAATCCGGGACGGGAAAGACTATGGCTACACCTTC. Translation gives CSAEIRDGKDYGYTF.